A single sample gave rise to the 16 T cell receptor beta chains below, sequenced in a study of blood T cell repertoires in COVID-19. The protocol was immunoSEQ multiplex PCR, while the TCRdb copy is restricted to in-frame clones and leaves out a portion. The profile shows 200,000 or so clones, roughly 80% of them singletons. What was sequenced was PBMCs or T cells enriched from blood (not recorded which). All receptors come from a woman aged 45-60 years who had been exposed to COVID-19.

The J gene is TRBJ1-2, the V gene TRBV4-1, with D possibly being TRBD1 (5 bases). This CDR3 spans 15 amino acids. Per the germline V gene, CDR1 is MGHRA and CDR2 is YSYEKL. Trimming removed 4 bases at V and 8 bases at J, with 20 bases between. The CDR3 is CASSPRGGTFGGYTF. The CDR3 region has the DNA TGCGCCAGCAGCCCCCGAGGAGGGACTTTCGGGGGCTACACCTTC.

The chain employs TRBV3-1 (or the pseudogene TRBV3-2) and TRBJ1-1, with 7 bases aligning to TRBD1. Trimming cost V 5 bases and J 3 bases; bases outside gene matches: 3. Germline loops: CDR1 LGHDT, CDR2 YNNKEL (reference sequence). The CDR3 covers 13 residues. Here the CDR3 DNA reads TGTGCCAGCAGCGACCAGGGGGACACTGAAGCTTTCTTT. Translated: CASSDQGDTEAFF.

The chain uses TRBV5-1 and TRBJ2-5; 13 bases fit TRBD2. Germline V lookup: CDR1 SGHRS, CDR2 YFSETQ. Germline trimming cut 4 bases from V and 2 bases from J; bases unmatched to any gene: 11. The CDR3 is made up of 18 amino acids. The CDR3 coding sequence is TGCGCCAGCAGCGGCGGACTAGCGGGGGCCCGTGGTCAAGAGACCCAGTACTTC. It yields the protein CASSGGLAGARGQETQYF. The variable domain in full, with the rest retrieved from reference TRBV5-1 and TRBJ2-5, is KAGVTQTPRYLIKTRGQQVTLSCSPISGHRSVSWYQQTPGQGLQFLFEYFSETQRNKGNFPGRFSGRQFSNSRSEMNVSTLELGDSALYLCASSGGLAGARGQETQYFGPGTRLLVL.

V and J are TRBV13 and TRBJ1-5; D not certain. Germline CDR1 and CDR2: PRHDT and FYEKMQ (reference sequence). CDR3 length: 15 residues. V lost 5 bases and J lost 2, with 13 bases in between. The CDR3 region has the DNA TGTGCCAGCAGCCGCGGCGGGGTTGGCAATCAGCCCCAGCATTTT. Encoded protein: CASSRGGVGNQPQHF.

CDR3 DNA sequence: TGTGCCAGCAGCCAAGATCGAGGACAGGGAAATCAGCCCCAGCATTTT. The encoded protein is CASSQDRGQGNQPQHF. This chain connects TRBV3-1 (or the pseudogene TRBV3-2) to TRBJ1-5, with 8 bases that match TRBD1. The germline CDR1 and CDR2 sequences are LGHDT and YNNKEL (reference sequence). The junction had 5 bases not matched to a gene; V was cut back by 0 bases and J by 4 bases. The CDR3 extends over 16 amino acids.

The DNA of the CDR3 is TGTGCCAGCAGTTGGCAGTATAGCAATCAGCCCCAGCATTTT. It codes for CASSWQYSNQPQHF. The V and J genes are TRBV2 and TRBJ1-5; D is ambiguous. The CDR3 is made up of 14 amino acids. Germline values: CDR1 SNHLY, CDR2 FYNNEI. The V gene lost 5 bases and the J gene lost 0 bases, with 8 bases spanning the gap.

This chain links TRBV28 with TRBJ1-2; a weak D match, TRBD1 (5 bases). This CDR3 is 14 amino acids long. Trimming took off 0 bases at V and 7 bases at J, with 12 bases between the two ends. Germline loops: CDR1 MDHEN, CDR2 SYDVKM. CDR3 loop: CASSLWGPIGGYTF. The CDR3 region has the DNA TGTGCCAGCAGTTTATGGGGGCCAATCGGTGGCTACACCTTC.

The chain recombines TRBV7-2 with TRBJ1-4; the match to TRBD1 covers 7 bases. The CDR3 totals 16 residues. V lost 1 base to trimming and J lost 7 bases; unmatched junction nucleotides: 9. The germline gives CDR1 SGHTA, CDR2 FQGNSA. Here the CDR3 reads CASSLGQGVRSEKLFF. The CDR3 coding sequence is TGTGCCAGCAGCTTAGGGCAGGGGGTGAGAAGTGAAAAACTGTTTTTT.

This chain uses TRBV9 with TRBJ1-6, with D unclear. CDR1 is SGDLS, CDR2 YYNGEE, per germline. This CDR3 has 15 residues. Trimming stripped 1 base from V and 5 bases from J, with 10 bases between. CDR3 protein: CASSVREVDNSPLHF. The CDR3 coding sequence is TGTGCCAGCAGCGTAAGGGAGGTTGATAATTCACCCCTCCACTTT.

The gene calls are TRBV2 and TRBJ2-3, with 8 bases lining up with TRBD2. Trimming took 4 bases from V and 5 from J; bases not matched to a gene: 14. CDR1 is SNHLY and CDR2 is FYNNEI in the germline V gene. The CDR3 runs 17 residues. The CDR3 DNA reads TGTGCCAGCAGTGGCCTCGGGACTAGAGATGAGATAGATACGCAGTATTTT. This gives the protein CASSGLGTRDEIDTQYF. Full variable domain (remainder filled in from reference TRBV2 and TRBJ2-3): EPEVTQTPSHQVTQMGQEVILRCVPISNHLYFYWYRQILGQKVEFLVSFYNNEISEKSEIFDDQFSVERPDGSNFTLKIRSTKLEDSAMYFCASSGLGTRDEIDTQYFGPGTRLTVL.

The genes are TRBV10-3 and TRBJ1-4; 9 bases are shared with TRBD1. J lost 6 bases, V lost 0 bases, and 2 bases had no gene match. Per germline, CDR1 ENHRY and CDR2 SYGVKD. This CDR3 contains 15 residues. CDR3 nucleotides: TGTGCCATCAGTGAGTCAAACAGGGGGCATGAAAAACTGTTTTTT. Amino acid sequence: CAISESNRGHEKLFF.

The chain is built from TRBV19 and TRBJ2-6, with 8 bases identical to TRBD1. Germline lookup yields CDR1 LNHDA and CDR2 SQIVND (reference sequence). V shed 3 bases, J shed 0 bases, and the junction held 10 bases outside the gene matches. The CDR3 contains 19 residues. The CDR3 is CASSIVMGQANSGANVLTF. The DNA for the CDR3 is TGTGCCAGTAGTATCGTGATGGGACAGGCCAACTCTGGGGCCAACGTCCTGACTTTC.

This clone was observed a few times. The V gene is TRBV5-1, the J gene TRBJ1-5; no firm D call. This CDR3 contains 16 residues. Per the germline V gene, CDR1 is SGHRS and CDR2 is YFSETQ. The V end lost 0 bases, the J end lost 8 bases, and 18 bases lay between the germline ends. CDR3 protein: CASSLVSVGTPEPQHF. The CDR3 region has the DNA TGCGCCAGCAGCTTGGTGTCGGTTGGTACTCCCGAGCCCCAGCATTTT.

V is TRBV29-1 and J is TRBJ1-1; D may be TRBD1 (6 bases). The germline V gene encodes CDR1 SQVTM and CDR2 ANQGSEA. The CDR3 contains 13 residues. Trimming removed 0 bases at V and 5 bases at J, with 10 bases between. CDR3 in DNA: TGCAGCGTTGAAGAAGGGGGTCTTACTGAAGCTTTCTTT. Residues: CSVEEGGLTEAFF.

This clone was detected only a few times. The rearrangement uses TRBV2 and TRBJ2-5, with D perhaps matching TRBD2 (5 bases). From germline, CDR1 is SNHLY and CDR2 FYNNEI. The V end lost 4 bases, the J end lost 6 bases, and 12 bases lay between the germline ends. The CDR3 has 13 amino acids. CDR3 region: CASSGDGIQTQYF. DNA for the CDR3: TGTGCCAGCAGTGGAGACGGGATACAGACCCAGTACTTC.

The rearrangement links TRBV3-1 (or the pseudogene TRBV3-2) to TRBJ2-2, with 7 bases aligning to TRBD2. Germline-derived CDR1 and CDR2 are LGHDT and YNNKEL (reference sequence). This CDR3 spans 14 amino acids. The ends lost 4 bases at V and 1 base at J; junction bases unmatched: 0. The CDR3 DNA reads TGTGCCAGCAGCCGGGGGGGGAACACCGGGGAGCTGTTTTTT. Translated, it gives CASSRGGNTGELFF.